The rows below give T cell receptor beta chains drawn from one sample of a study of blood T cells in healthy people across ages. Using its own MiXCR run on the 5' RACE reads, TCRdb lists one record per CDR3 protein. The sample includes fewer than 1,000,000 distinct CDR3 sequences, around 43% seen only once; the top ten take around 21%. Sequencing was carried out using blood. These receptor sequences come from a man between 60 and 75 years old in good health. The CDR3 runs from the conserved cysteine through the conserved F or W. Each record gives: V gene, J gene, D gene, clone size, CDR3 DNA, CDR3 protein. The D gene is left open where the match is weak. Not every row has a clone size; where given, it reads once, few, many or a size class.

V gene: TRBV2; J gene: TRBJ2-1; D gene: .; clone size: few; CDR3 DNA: TGTGCCAGCAGTTCGAGGAGGATAAATGAGCAGTTCTTC; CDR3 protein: CASSSRRINEQFF
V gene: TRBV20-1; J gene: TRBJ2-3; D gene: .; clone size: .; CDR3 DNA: TGCAGTGCTAGGGCCGGGACCCCCACAGATACGCAGTATTTT; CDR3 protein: CSARAGTPTDTQYF
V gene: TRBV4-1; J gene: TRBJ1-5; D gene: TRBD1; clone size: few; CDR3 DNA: TGCGCCAGCAGCCCAAGCGGGACAGGCGATAGCAATCAGCCCCAGCATTTT; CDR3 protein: CASSPSGTGDSNQPQHF
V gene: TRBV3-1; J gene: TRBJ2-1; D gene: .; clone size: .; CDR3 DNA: TGTGCCACCAGGACAGCCCACGAGCAGTTCTTC; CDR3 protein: CATRTAHEQFF
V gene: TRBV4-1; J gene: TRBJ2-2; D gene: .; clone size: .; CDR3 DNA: TGCGCCAGCAGCCTGAATCCTAGGCCGAACACCGGGGAGCTGTTTTTT; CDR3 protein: CASSLNPRPNTGELFF
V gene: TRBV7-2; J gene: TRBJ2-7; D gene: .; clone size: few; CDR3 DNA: TGTGCCAGCAGCCCATATTGGGACTCCAGACAGACCTCCTACGAGCAGTACTTC; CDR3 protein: CASSPYWDSRQTSYEQYF
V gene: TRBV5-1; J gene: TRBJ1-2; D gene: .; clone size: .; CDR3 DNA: TGCGCCAGCAGCTTGGAGGCAGGGGCCCACTATGGCTACACCTTC; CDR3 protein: CASSLEAGAHYGYTF
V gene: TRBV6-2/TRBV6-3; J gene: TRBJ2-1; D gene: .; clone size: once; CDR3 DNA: TGTGCCAGCAGTTACGGGGGAATCAATGAGCAGTTCTTC; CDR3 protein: CASSYGGINEQFF
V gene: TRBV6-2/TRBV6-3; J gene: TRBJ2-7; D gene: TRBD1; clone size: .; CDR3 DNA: TGTGCCAGCAGGTACCAGGGGGTTCCCTACGAGCAGTACTTC; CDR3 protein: CASRYQGVPYEQYF
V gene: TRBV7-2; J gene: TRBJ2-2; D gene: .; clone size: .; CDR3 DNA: TGTGCCAGCAGCTTAGGGCGGACCCACGCCGGGGAGCTGTTTTTT; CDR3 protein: CASSLGRTHAGELFF
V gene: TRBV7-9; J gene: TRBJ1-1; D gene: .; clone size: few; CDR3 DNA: TGTGCCAGCAGCTTAGCGTCAGGGGTGAACACTGAAGCTTTCTTT; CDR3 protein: CASSLASGVNTEAFF
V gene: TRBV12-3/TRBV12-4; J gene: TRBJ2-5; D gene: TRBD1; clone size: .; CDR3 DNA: TGTGCCAGCGGATTAGGACAGGGAGAGGCCCAGTACTTC; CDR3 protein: CASGLGQGEAQYF
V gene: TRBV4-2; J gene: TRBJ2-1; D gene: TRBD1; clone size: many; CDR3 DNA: TGTGCCAGCAGCCAAGAAGGGGACAGCTCCTACAATGAGCAGTTCTTC; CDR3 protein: CASSQEGDSSYNEQFF
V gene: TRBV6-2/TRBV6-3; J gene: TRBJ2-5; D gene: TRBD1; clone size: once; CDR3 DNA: TGTGCCAGCAGTCGAGGGACAGTTTTAGAGACCCAGTACTTC; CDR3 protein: CASSRGTVLETQYF
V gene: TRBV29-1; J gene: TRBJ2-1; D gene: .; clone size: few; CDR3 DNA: TGCAGCGTTGAAGAAGTCCCTGGGAATGAGCAGTTCTTC; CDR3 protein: CSVEEVPGNEQFF
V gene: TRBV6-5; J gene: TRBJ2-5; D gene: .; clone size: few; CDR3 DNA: TGTGCCAGCAGTTACGGGGTAGCGAGGGAGACCCAGTACTTC; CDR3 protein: CASSYGVARETQYF
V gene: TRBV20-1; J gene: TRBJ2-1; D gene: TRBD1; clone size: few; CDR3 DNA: TGCAGTGCTAGTAACACAGGGGGTGGGGAGCAGTTCTTC; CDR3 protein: CSASNTGGGEQFF
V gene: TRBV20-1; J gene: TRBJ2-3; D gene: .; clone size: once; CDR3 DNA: TGCAGTGCTCGAGGGGGGTCCCAGGGGGATACGCAGTATTTT; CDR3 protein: CSARGGSQGDTQYF
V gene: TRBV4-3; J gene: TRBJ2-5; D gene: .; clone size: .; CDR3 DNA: TGCGCCAGCAGCCAAGGGCTAGGAAGGGAGACCCAGTACTTC; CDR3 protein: CASSQGLGRETQYF
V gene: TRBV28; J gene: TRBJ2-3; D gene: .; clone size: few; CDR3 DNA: TGTGCCAGCAGTTCCGTTGGACTCTCAGATACGCAGTATTTT; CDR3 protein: CASSSVGLSDTQYF
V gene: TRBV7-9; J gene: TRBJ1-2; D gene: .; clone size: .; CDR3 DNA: TGTGCCAGCAGCTTAGCGACGGATCCCTTGTACTATGGCTACACCTTC; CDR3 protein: CASSLATDPLYYGYTF
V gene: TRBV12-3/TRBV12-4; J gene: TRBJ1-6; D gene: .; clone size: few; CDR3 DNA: TGTGCCAGCAGTCCGGGGGGCAGGGGAAGGAGTTCACCCCTCCACTTT; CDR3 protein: CASSPGGRGRSSPLHF
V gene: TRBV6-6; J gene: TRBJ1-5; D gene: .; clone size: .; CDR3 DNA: TGTGCCAGCAGTTACTCGAACCCCGGGCGCTTCAATCAGCCCCAGCATTTT; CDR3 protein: CASSYSNPGRFNQPQHF
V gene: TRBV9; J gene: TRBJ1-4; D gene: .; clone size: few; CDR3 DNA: TGTGCCAGCAGCGTAGATCCGGGACTAAAGAATGAAAAACTGTTTTTT; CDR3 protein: CASSVDPGLKNEKLFF
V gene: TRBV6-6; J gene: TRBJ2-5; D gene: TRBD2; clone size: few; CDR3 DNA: TGTGCCAGCAGCTTCCCCCCCAGCGGGGATGATCAAGAGACCCAGTACTTC; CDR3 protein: CASSFPPSGDDQETQYF
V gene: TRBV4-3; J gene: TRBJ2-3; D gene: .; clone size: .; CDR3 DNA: TGCGCCAGCCGTGACCAAAGCACAGATGCGCAGTATTTT; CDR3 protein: CASRDQSTDAQYF
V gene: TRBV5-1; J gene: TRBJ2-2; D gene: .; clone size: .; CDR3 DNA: TGCGCCAGCAGCTTGCAAGAGACAGGGGAGCTGTTTTTT; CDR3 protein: CASSLQETGELFF
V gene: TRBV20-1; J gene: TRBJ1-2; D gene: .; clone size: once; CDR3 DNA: TGCAGTGCCAAAGGGTATTACTATGGCTACACCTTC; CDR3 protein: CSAKGYYYGYTF